These 23 T cell receptor beta chains were sequenced from one sample in a study of T cell responses to AZD1222 COVID-19 vaccine. Libraries were prepared by immunoSEQ multiplex PCR; TCRdb keeps only in-frame clonotypes and omits some of them. The sample contains approximately 190,000 clones, about 93% of which appear only once. Specimen: peripheral blood, collected 28 days after the second AZD1222 dose. The receptor source for this set is an adult who received the AZD1222 COVID-19 vaccine.

The CDR3 here is CASSWDRGRPEAFF. The CDR3 coding sequence is TGTGCCAGCAGTTGGGACAGGGGGCGACCTGAAGCTTTCTTT. This sequence joins TRBV2 and TRBJ1-1; 12 nucleotides align to TRBD1. The ends lost 5 bases at V and 6 bases at J; junction bases unmatched: 4. The CDR3 loop spans 14 amino acids. Germline values: CDR1 SNHLY, CDR2 FYNNEI.

V is TRBV6-5 and J is TRBJ1-2, with a weak D call TRBD1 (5 bases). There are 12 residues in the CDR3. The germline V gene encodes CDR1 MNHEY and CDR2 SVGAGI. V was shortened by 6 bases and J by 5 bases, with 10 bases between the two germline ends. This chain's CDR3 is CASSRQSYGYTF. For the CDR3, the DNA is TGTGCCAGCAGCCGACAGAGTTATGGCTACACCTTC.

The chain couples TRBV5-4 to TRBJ1-3; possible D gene TRBD1, 6 bases. The germline gives CDR1 SGHNT, CDR2 YYREEE (reference sequence). The CDR3 consists of 15 residues. V lost 3 bases, J lost 0 bases, and 10 bases lay in between. The CDR3 sequence is CASSSQGHSGNTIYF. In DNA form, the CDR3 reads TGTGCCAGCAGCTCCCAGGGGCACTCTGGAAACACCATATATTTT. Full variable domain (outside the CDR3, taken from reference TRBV5-4 and TRBJ1-3): ETGVTQSPTHLIKTRGQQVTLRCSSQSGHNTVSWYQQALGQGPQFIFQYYREEENGRGNFPPRFSGLQFPNYSSELNVNALELDDSALYLCASSSQGHSGNTIYFGEGSWLTVV.

The chain is built from TRBV19 and TRBJ2-7; TRBD2 agrees at 9 bases. Germline V gene lookup returns CDR1 LNHDA and CDR2 SQIVND (reference sequence). V lost 11 bases, J lost 0 bases, and 11 bases stayed unmatched. CDR3 length equals 15 residues. This CDR3 is CACQSSSGASYEQYF. The CDR3 DNA sequence: TGTGCCTGCCAATCCTCTAGCGGGGCCTCCTACGAGCAGTACTTC.

CDR3 nucleotides: TGTGCCAGCAGCATCGGACAGGTAGGAGCGGCTAACTATGGCTACACCTTC. Translation gives CASSIGQVGAANYGYTF. V gene TRBV5-4 combines with J gene TRBJ1-2, with TRBD1 matching over 7 bases. The CDR3 spans 17 residues. With V trimmed by 4 bases and J by 0 bases, 12 bases remained unmatched. CDR1 and CDR2 from the germline V gene are SGHNT and YYREEE (reference sequence).

V gene TRBV6-5 combines with J gene TRBJ1-3; D not resolved. This CDR3 spans 15 amino acids. The germline CDR1 and CDR2 sequences are MNHEY and SVGAGI. The V and J ends lost 8 bases and 0 bases respectively, with 14 bases between them. The CDR3 sequence is CASQVGLRSGNTIYF. In DNA form, the CDR3 reads TGTGCCAGCCAGGTGGGCCTGCGCTCTGGAAACACCATATATTTT.

This chain joins TRBV7-2 and TRBJ2-7; 7 bases line up with TRBD2. This CDR3 is 15 amino acids long. Germline V CDR1 and CDR2: SGHTA, FQGNSA. The J segment lost 4 bases and the V segment lost 6 bases, leaving 12 bases of the junction unmatched. The CDR3 reads CASSPGGLEGYEQYF. CDR3 nucleotides: TGTGCCAGCAGTCCGGGAGGCCTTGAAGGGTACGAGCAGTACTTC.

The chain recombines TRBV27 with TRBJ1-5, with unresolved D. CDR1 and CDR2 (germline): MNHEY, SMNVEV (reference sequence). The CDR3 covers 13 residues. The V end lost 7 bases, the J end lost 4 bases, and 11 bases lay between the germline ends. The CDR3 region has the DNA TGTGCCAGCAAATCCAACCGGAATCAGCCCCAGCATTTT. Protein product: CASKSNRNQPQHF.

The genes are TRBV19 and TRBJ1-2; D is unresolved. There are 16 residues in the CDR3. The germline CDR1 and CDR2 sequences are LNHDA and SQIVND (reference sequence). V lost 5 bases, J lost 5 bases, and 21 bases lay in between. CDR3 nucleotides: TGTGCCAGTAGTCTCTCCGCGCGGGGAGGACCTTATGGCTACACCTTC. Its protein product is CASSLSARGGPYGYTF.

The rearrangement uses TRBV6-2 or TRBV6-3 and TRBJ2-5; 7 positions agree with TRBD2. This CDR3 spans 12 amino acids. The ends lost 2 bases at V and 7 bases at J; junction bases unmatched: 1. In germline, CDR1 is MNHEY, CDR2 SVGEGT. CDR3 protein: CASSYGGGTQYF. The CDR3 DNA reads TGTGCCAGCAGTTACGGGGGGGGGACCCAGTACTTC.

The V gene is TRBV18, the J gene TRBJ1-2; D perhaps matches TRBD1 (5 bases). V was trimmed by 3 bases and J by 4 bases, leaving 15 bases between them. Germline CDR1 reads KGHSH; CDR2 reads LQKENI. The CDR3 consists of 15 residues. CDR3 in DNA: TGTGCCAGCTCACCTGGGCAGGGCACCCTCTATGGCTACACCTTC. Protein: CASSPGQGTLYGYTF.

The chain recombines TRBV7-8 with TRBJ1-2; TRBD1 aligns across 8 bases. CDR1 SGHVS and CDR2 FQNEAQ come from the germline V gene. CDR3 length: 15 amino acids. Trimming took 5 bases from V and 0 from J; bases not matched to a gene: 5. CDR3 sequence (DNA): TGTGCCAGCAGCGCTACAGGGGGGCCTAACTATGGCTACACCTTC. It codes for CASSATGGPNYGYTF.

This chain links TRBV19 with TRBJ1-2; the match to TRBD1 covers 8 bases. There are 16 residues in the CDR3. After removal of 1 base from V and 8 bases from J, the junction contained 12 bases not matched to a gene. The V gene's germline CDR1 is LNHDA and CDR2 SQIVND (reference sequence). The CDR3: CASSIASGDRRVGYTF. The CDR3 DNA is TGTGCCAGTAGTATAGCGTCGGGGGACAGGCGAGTCGGCTACACCTTC.

This sequence joins TRBV19 and TRBJ1-2, with a tentative D call TRBD1 (5 bases). From germline, CDR1 is LNHDA and CDR2 SQIVND (reference sequence). V lost 8 bases, J lost 0 bases, and 22 bases lay in between. This CDR3 comprises 17 residues. In DNA, the CDR3 is TGTGCCAGTTCCCCGACGGCAGGGTTTCCCACTAACTATGGCTACACCTTC. This codes for CASSPTAGFPTNYGYTF.

V usage is TRBV7-9 and J usage is TRBJ1-4; 7 nucleotides line up with TRBD1. V lost 6 bases, J lost 8 bases, and 12 bases stayed unmatched. The germline V gene encodes CDR1 SEHNR and CDR2 FQNEAQ (reference sequence). The CDR3 runs to 15 residues. CDR3 residues: CASSLGRGLGEKLFF. Written as DNA, the CDR3 is TGTGCCAGCAGTCTCGGCAGGGGGTTAGGGGAAAAACTGTTTTTT.

The chain has TRBV3-1 (or the pseudogene TRBV3-2) and TRBJ2-7; D gene uncertain. The ends were cut back, 4 bases at V and 6 bases at J, with 10 bases in the middle. The CDR3 consists of 12 residues. Per the germline V gene, CDR1 is LGHDT and CDR2 is YNNKEL (reference sequence). The CDR3 DNA reads TGTGCCAGCAGCCTCCAACGGACCGAGCAGTACTTC. Its translation is CASSLQRTEQYF.

The J gene is TRBJ1-3, the V gene TRBV7-9, with TRBD1 as a possible D gene (6 bases). Germline-derived CDR1 and CDR2 are SEHNR and FQNEAQ (reference sequence). The V end was cut by 6 bases, the J end by 4 bases, with 13 bases between. The CDR3 contains 14 residues. Written as DNA, the CDR3 is TGTGCCAGCAGTTCACAGGGCTACGGAAACACCATATATTTT. Translated: CASSSQGYGNTIYF.

The CDR3 DNA sequence: TGTGCCAGCAGCGCGCCTAGGCTAGCGGGTCCCCTCAATGAGCAGTTCTTC. It specifies CASSAPRLAGPLNEQFF. The chain combines TRBV5-8 with TRBJ2-1; 8 bases match TRBD2. The J segment lost 6 bases and the V segment lost 4 bases, leaving 15 bases of the junction unmatched. The length of the CDR3 is 17 residues. Germline assignment: CDR1 SGHTS and CDR2 YDEGEE.

The rearrangement uses TRBV18 and TRBJ2-2, with D possibly TRBD2 on 6 matching bases. The ends were cut back, 3 bases at V and 2 bases at J, with 16 bases in the middle. The CDR3 consists of 17 residues. The germline CDR1 and CDR2 sequences are KGHSH and LQKENI. The CDR3 loop is CASSPIFGTSNTGELFF. As DNA, the CDR3 is TGTGCCAGCTCACCTATCTTCGGGACTTCTAACACCGGGGAGCTGTTTTTT.

V gene TRBV15 combines with J gene TRBJ1-2, with unresolved D. Germline lookup yields CDR1 LNHNV and CDR2 YYDKDF (reference sequence). The CDR3 runs 16 residues. Trimming shortened V by 0 bases and J by 6 bases, and 17 bases separated the two germline ends. CDR3 sequence reads: CATSRDSRATEDGYTF. In nucleotides, the CDR3 is TGTGCCACCAGCAGAGATTCCCGCGCGACCGAGGATGGCTACACCTTC.

This rearrangement joins TRBV10-3 to TRBJ1-1; the match to TRBD1 covers 8 bases. The CDR3 runs to 13 residues. The V gene end was trimmed by 7 bases and the J gene end by 3 bases; junction bases not matched to a gene: 4. Germline V gene lookup returns CDR1 ENHRY and CDR2 SYGVKD. CDR3 sequence (DNA): TGTGCCATCACCAAGACAGGGGACACTGAAGCTTTCTTT. This gives the protein CAITKTGDTEAFF.

This rearrangement joins TRBV3-1 (or the pseudogene TRBV3-2) to TRBJ1-1; 7 bases are shared with TRBD1. With 5 bases clipped from V and 4 bases from J, the junction kept 4 bases outside the gene matches. The CDR3 is made up of 13 amino acids. Germline CDR1 and CDR2: LGHDT and YNNKEL (reference sequence). The CDR3 here is CASSGQASTEAFF. CDR3 in DNA: TGTGCCAGCAGCGGACAGGCCAGCACTGAAGCTTTCTTT.

V is TRBV9 and J is TRBJ2-1; D possibly corresponds to TRBD2 (5 bases). The CDR3 is 13 residues long. Germline-derived CDR1 and CDR2 are SGDLS and YYNGEE. V was trimmed by 2 bases and J by 3 bases, leaving 6 bases between them. As DNA, the CDR3 is TGTGCCAGCAGCGTCGGGGACTACAATGAGCAGTTCTTC. This codes for CASSVGDYNEQFF.